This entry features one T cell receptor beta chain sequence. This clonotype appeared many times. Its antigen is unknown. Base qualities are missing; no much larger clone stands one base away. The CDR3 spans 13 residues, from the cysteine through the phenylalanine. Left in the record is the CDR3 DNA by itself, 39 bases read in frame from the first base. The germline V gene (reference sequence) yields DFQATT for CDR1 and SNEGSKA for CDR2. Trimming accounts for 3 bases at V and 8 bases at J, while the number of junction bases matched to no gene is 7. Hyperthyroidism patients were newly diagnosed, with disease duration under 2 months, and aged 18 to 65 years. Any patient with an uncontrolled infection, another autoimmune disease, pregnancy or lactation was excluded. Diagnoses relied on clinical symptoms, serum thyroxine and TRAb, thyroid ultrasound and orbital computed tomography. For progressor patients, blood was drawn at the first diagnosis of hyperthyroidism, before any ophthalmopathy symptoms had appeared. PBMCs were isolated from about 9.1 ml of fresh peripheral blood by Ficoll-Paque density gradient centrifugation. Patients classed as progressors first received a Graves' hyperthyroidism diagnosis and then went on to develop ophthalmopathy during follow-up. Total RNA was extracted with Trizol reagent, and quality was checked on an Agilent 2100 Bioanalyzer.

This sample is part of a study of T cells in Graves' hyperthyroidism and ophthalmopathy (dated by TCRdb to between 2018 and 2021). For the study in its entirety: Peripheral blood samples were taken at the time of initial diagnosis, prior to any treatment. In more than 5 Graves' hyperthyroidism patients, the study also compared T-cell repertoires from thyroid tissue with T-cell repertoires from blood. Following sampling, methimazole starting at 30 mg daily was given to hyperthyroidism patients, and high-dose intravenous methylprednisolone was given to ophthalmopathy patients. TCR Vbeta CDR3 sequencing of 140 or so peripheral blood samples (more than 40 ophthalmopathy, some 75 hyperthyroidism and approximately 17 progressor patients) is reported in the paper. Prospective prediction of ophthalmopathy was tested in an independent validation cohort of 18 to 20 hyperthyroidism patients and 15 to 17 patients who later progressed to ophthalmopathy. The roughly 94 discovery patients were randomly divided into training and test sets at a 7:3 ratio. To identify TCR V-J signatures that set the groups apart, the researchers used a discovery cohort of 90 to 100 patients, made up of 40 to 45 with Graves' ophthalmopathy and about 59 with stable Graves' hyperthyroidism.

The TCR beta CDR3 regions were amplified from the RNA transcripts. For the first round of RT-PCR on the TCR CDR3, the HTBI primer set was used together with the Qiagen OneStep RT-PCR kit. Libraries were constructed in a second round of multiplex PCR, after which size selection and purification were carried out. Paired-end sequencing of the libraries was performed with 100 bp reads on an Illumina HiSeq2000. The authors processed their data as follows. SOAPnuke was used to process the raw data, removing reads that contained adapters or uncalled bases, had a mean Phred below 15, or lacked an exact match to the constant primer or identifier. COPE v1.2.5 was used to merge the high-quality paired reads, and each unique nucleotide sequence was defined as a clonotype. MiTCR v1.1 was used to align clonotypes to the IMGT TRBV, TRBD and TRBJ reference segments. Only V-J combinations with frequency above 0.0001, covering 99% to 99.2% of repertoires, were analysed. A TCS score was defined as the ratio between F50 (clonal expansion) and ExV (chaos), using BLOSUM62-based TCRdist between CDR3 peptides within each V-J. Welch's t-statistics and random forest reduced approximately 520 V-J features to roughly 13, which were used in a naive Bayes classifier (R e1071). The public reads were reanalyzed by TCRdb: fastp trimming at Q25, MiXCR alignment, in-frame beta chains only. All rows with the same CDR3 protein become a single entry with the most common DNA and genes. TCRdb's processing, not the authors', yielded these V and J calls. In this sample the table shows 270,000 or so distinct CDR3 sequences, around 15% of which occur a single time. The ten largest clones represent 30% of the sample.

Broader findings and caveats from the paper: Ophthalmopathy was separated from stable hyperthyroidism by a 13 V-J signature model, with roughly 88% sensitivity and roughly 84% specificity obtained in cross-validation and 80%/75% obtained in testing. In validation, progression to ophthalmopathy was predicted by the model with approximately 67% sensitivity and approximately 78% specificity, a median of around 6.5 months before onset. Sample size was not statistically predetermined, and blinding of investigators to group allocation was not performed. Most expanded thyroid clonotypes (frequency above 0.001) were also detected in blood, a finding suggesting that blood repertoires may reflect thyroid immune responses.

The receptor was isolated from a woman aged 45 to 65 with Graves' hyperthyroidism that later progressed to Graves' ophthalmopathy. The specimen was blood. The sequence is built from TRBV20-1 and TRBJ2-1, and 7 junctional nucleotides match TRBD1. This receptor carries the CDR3 CSARTGLGDEQFF. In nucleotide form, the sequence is TGCAGTGCTAGGACAGGGCTTGGAGATGAGCAGTTCTTC.